The present TCR beta chain was sequenced within a study of chemoradiotherapy in HPV16-positive cancers. V lost 1 base and J lost 1, with 8 bases in between. Germline assignment: CDR1 SEHNR and CDR2 FQNEAQ (reference sequence). The CDR3 is 14 residues long. Sequencing used immunoSEQ multiplex PCR; TCRdb keeps in-frame clones, though not all of them. This sample carries roughly 30,000 clones, 92% of them seen once, and the ten largest clones take more than 3%. Sequences were derived from blood, sampled from a patient who underwent chemoradiotherapy. The V gene is TRBV7-9, the J gene TRBJ2-7, with TRBD1 as a possible D gene (6 bases). This receptor was identified in a human donor with HPV-associated anogenital cancer. CDR3 bases: TGTGCCAGCAGCTTAGTAGGGGGATCCTACGAGCAGTACTTC. It is translated as CASSLVGGSYEQYF. The full variable domain, with the rest looked up from reference TRBV7-9 and TRBJ2-7, is DTGVSQNPRHKITKRGQNVTFRCDPISEHNRLYWYRQTLGQGPEFLTYFQNEAQLEKSRLLSDRFSAERPKGSFSTLEIQRTEQGDSAMYLCASSLVGGSYEQYFGPGTRLTVT.